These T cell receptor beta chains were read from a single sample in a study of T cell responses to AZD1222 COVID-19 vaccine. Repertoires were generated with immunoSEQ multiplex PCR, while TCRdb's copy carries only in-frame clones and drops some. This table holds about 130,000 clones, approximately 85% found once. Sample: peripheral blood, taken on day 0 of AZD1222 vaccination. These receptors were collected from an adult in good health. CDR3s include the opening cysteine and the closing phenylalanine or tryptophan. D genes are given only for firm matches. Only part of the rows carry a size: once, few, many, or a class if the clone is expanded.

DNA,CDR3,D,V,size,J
TGTGCCTGGAGTCGGGGGAAAAACACTGAAGCTTTCTTT,CAWSRGKNTEAFF,-,TRBV30,-,TRBJ1-1
TGTGCCAGCAGCCATAGACAGGGAACCTACGAGCAGTACTTC,CASSHRQGTYEQYF,TRBD1,TRBV11-3,-,TRBJ2-7
TGTGCCAGCAGTTTCCAACAAGTTTATGGCTACACCTTC,CASSFQQVYGYTF,-,TRBV6-2/TRBV6-3,-,TRBJ1-2
TGTGCCAGCAGCCCGTCTTGGCGGCTCGGCTACACCTTC,CASSPSWRLGYTF,-,TRBV2,-,TRBJ1-2
TGTGCCAGTAGTCCACGGGGCAAGAACACTGAAGCTTTCTTT,CASSPRGKNTEAFF,-,TRBV19,-,TRBJ1-1
TGTGCCAGCAGCGTGCGGGGGGGCCGGGAGACCCAGTACTTC,CASSVRGGRETQYF,TRBD2,TRBV9,-,TRBJ2-5
TGTGCCAGCTCTCTCCTAGCGGTGAACACTGAAGCTTTCTTT,CASSLLAVNTEAFF,-,TRBV18,-,TRBJ1-1
TGTGCCAGCAGCTTGGCCCAGGGAGGCCCCTACGAGCAGTACTTC,CASSLAQGGPYEQYF,-,TRBV5-4,few,TRBJ2-7
TGTGCCACCAGTCCTGAGGGAGGGCGAGACTATGGCTACACCTTC,CATSPEGGRDYGYTF,-,TRBV15,-,TRBJ1-2
TGTGCCAGCTCACCACTTGGGACAGACTATGGCTACACCTTC,CASSPLGTDYGYTF,TRBD1,TRBV18,once,TRBJ1-2
TGTGCCTGGAGGACCAGAAGCTCCTACAATGAGCAGTTCTTC,CAWRTRSSYNEQFF,-,TRBV30,once,TRBJ2-1
TGTGCCAGCTCACAGGTCGACAGCAATCAGCCCCAGCATTTT,CASSQVDSNQPQHF,-,TRBV18,few,TRBJ1-5
TGCGCCAGCAGTATTCGAGCGGGGTCCACAGATACGCAGTATTTT,CASSIRAGSTDTQYF,TRBD2,TRBV10-1,-,TRBJ2-3
TGTGCCAGCAGCACCCGAGGACAGGGGTCGAGGGAAGAGACCCAGTACTTC,CASSTRGQGSREETQYF,TRBD1,TRBV7-8,-,TRBJ2-5
TGTGCCACCAGCAGAGATCCCCCCGGCTCTGGAAACACCATATATTTT,CATSRDPPGSGNTIYF,-,TRBV15,-,TRBJ1-3
TGTGCCAGCAGCCAACAGGGGGAGGAAAAACTGTTTTTT,CASSQQGEEKLFF,TRBD1,TRBV7-9,-,TRBJ1-4
TGTGCCAGCAGCTTACAGGGCAGGGTGTTCAATCAGCCCCAGCATTTT,CASSLQGRVFNQPQHF,-,TRBV7-3,-,TRBJ1-5
TGTGCCAGCAGCTTAGCGGGGACTGAAGCTTTCTTT,CASSLAGTEAFF,-,TRBV7-9,-,TRBJ1-1
TGTGCCAGCAGTAGGTCGATACGGGGGAGGATCTCCTACGAGCAGTACTTC,CASSRSIRGRISYEQYF,-,TRBV7-3,few,TRBJ2-7
TGTGCCAGCAGCTTGGAAAGGTACTATGGCTACACCTTC,CASSLERYYGYTF,-,TRBV5-7,-,TRBJ1-2
TGTGCCAGTAAGACTAGCGGGAACACAGATACGCAGTATTTT,CASKTSGNTDTQYF,TRBD2,TRBV28,-,TRBJ2-3
TGCGCCAGCAGCTTGGCCTGGGGGGACTTC,CASSLAWGDF,-,TRBV5-1,-,TRBJ2-7
TGCGCCAGCAGCCACGGGACCGCGCGGCGGGGCCGGGACACCGGGGAGCTGTTTTTT,CASSHGTARRGRDTGELFF,-,TRBV4-1,-,TRBJ2-2
TGTGCCAGCAGCCCAACAAACTCTGGAAACACCATATATTTT,CASSPTNSGNTIYF,-,TRBV7-2,-,TRBJ1-3
TGTGCCAGCAGCGCCCAAACCTGGACTAGCGGGGGCTACAATGAGCAGTTCTTC,CASSAQTWTSGGYNEQFF,TRBD2,TRBV3-1/TRBV3-2,-,TRBJ2-1
TGTGCCAGCAGCCCCCTGACGGGTAAGGGAGAGCAGTACTTC,CASSPLTGKGEQYF,-,TRBV13,-,TRBJ2-7
TGTGCCAGCTCACCGGACAGCTATGGCTACACCTTC,CASSPDSYGYTF,-,TRBV18,-,TRBJ1-2
TGTGCCAGCACCGGACTAGCCGGGGCATACAATGAGCAGTTCTTC,CASTGLAGAYNEQFF,TRBD2,TRBV9,-,TRBJ2-1
TGTGCCACAACAGGGTCCGGTGAGCAGTTCTTC,CATTGSGEQFF,-,TRBV2,-,TRBJ2-1
TGTGCCAGCAGCTTGGACGGTTCCTACAATGAGCAGTTCTTC,CASSLDGSYNEQFF,-,TRBV5-6,once,TRBJ2-1
TGTGCCTGGGGCCGACAGGGCAATCAGCCCCAGCATTTT,CAWGRQGNQPQHF,-,TRBV30,-,TRBJ1-5
TGTGCCAGCACCTTATCAGGAGGGCTGAATGAAAAACTGTTTTTT,CASTLSGGLNEKLFF,-,TRBV7-2,-,TRBJ1-4
TGTGCCAGCAGTTTGGGTAGGCAGTCGGCTTTGAACACTGAAGCTTTCTTT,CASSLGRQSALNTEAFF,-,TRBV28,-,TRBJ1-1
TGTGCCAGTAGTAACCCCCCCGTATACACCGGGGAGCTGTTTTTT,CASSNPPVYTGELFF,-,TRBV19,once,TRBJ2-2
TGTGCCAGCAGTGTTTCGTGGGTAGCGGGGGGCAGCAATGAGCAGTTCTTC,CASSVSWVAGGSNEQFF,TRBD2,TRBV6-4,-,TRBJ2-1
TGTGCCAGCAGCCAAACCTCCGGGTATAATTCACCCCTCCACTTT,CASSQTSGYNSPLHF,-,TRBV16,-,TRBJ1-6
TGTGCCAGTAGTGAGTCAGGTATCGGGGACAGGGACTCCTACGAGCAGTACTTC,CASSESGIGDRDSYEQYF,TRBD1,TRBV19,-,TRBJ2-7
TGTGCCAGCAGTCACGGGGCGGACTATGGCTACACCTTC,CASSHGADYGYTF,-,TRBV7-2,-,TRBJ1-2
TGTGCCAGCAGCTACGGGACAGGTCGCTCCTACGAGCAGTACTTC,CASSYGTGRSYEQYF,TRBD1,TRBV11-3,-,TRBJ2-7